The 16 T cell receptor beta chains reported below all come from one sample, sequenced in a study of T-cell reconstitution after alpha-beta-depleted transplantation in children. As it was prepared, the TCRbeta library received unique molecular identifiers. TCRdb re-called the PCR reads with MiXCR, one entry per CDR3 protein. The repertoire holds roughly 300,000 distinct CDR3 sequences, around a tenth seen once, with around 20% in the top ten. Sequences were derived from peripheral blood, sampled 180 days after TCRalphabeta/CD19-depleted stem cell transplant. The receptor source for this set is a male patient aged 2 to 10 who had a stem cell transplant for chronic granulomatous disease, so the T cells may come from the graft donor.

This clonotype was seen many times. J is TRBJ2-7 and V is TRBV7-9; D not certain. The CDR3 is 15 amino acids. The germline V gene encodes CDR1 SEHNR and CDR2 FQNEAQ (reference sequence). V shed 1 base and J shed 0 bases, with 10 bases lying between them. The DNA for the CDR3 is TGTGCCAGCAGCTTAGGGGCGGAGCACTCCTACGAGCAGTACTTC. This codes for CASSLGAEHSYEQYF. The full variable domain, rest sourced from reference TRBV7-9 and TRBJ2-7, is DTGVSQNPRHKITKRGQNVTFRCDPISEHNRLYWYRQTLGQGPEFLTYFQNEAQLEKSRLLSDRFSAERPKGSFSTLEIQRTEQGDSAMYLCASSLGAEHSYEQYFGPGTRLTVT.

This clonotype was seen ten or more times. V is TRBV2 and J is TRBJ2-1; D may be TRBD1 or TRBD2 (5 bases each). CDR1 and CDR2 from the germline V gene are SNHLY and FYNNEI. V shed 7 bases and J shed 0 bases, with 13 bases lying between them. This CDR3 comprises 15 residues. CDR3 sequence: CASKTGRGSYNEQFF. CDR3 in DNA: TGTGCCAGCAAGACGGGACGGGGCTCCTACAATGAGCAGTTCTTC.

This clonotype was observed many times. The chain uses TRBV5-5 and TRBJ1-2, with 7 bases aligning to TRBD1. Per germline, CDR1 SGHKS and CDR2 YYEKEE (reference sequence). This CDR3 has 13 amino acids. The J segment lost 6 bases and the V segment lost 0 bases, leaving 2 bases of the junction unmatched. CDR3 sequence reads: CASSLVTGDGYTF. The CDR3 DNA is TGTGCCAGCAGCTTGGTCACAGGGGATGGCTACACCTTC.

This clonotype came up a few times. The chain joins TRBV30 to TRBJ2-1, with D unclear. V was clipped by 6 bases and J by 4 bases, with 10 bases between them. In germline, CDR1 is GTSNPN, CDR2 SVGIG (reference sequence). CDR3 length: 12 amino acids. DNA for the CDR3: TGTGCCTGCCCTCAATTATACAATGAGCAGTTCTTC. As protein: CACPQLYNEQFF.

This clonotype has at least ten counts. This chain connects TRBV4-2 to TRBJ2-1; no clear D. The CDR3 runs 16 residues. Per germline, CDR1 LGHNA and CDR2 YNFKEQ. V dropped 0 bases and J dropped 1 base, with 10 bases sitting between them. The CDR3 DNA follows: TGTGCCAGCAGCCAAGATAATGTCTGGTCCTACAATGAGCAGTTCTTC. Amino acids: CASSQDNVWSYNEQFF.

This clonotype was observed many times. The V and J genes are TRBV29-1 and TRBJ1-2, with D perhaps TRBD1 (5 bases). The CDR3 length is 13 residues. Germline V gene lookup returns CDR1 SQVTM and CDR2 ANQGSEA. V dropped 4 bases and J dropped 2 bases, with 11 bases sitting between them. CDR3 nucleotide sequence: TGCAGCGTTGGGGACCTCAAAAACTATGGCTACACCTTC. Amino acids: CSVGDLKNYGYTF.

Comment on this clonotype: A much larger clonotype is one base distant, so this may be a read error. The V and J genes are TRBV13 and TRBJ2-7; 9 positions agree with TRBD2. The CDR3 covers 18 residues. Looked up from germline, CDR1 is PRHDT and CDR2 is FYEKMQ (reference sequence). The V gene end was trimmed by 0 bases and the J gene end by 2 bases; junction bases not matched to a gene: 11. The CDR3 protein is CASSLGPSTSGNTYEQYF. In DNA form, the CDR3 reads TGTGCCAGCAGCTTAGGCCCCTCGACTAGCGGAAATACCTACGAGCAGTACTTC.

This clonotype came up a few times. The rearrangement links TRBV29-1 to TRBJ2-1; D is perhaps TRBD1 (6 bases). The ends were cut back, 0 bases at V and 12 bases at J, with 21 bases in the middle. The germline CDR1 and CDR2 sequences are SQVTM and ANQGSEA. This CDR3 has 15 residues. The CDR3 sequence is CSVEENPGAAIGQFF. In DNA form, the CDR3 reads TGCAGCGTTGAAGAGAACCCAGGGGCCGCTATTGGGCAGTTCTTC.

There are many counts of this clonotype. The chain links TRBV7-6 to TRBJ2-6; 7 positions agree with TRBD1. V lost 1 base and J lost 0; bases outside the gene matches: 3. CDR1 is SGHVS, CDR2 FNYEAQ, per germline. The CDR3 is made up of 17 amino acids. In nucleotides, the CDR3 is TGTGCCAGCAGCTTAGGGACAGGCCCCTCTGGGGCCAACGTCCTGACTTTC. It encodes CASSLGTGPSGANVLTF.

The table lists this clonotype with a few counts. J is TRBJ2-1 and V is TRBV12-3 or TRBV12-4; a weak D match, TRBD1 (6 bases). This CDR3 is built from 12 residues. Trimming left V 8 bases short and J 9 bases short, with 14 bases between. The CDR3 sequence is CASGQGMGEQFF. In nucleotides, the CDR3 is TGTGCCAGCGGGCAGGGGATGGGTGAGCAGTTCTTC.

V is TRBV10-3 and J is TRBJ1-2, with D perhaps matching TRBD1 (5 bases). Germline CDR1 reads ENHRY; CDR2 reads SYGVKD. This CDR3 has 13 residues. The germline V and J ends were trimmed by 0 bases and 4 bases, with 6 bases remaining between them. CDR3 coding DNA: TGTGCCATCAGTGAGTCGGGACCCTATGGCTACACCTTC. Protein product: CAISESGPYGYTF.

This clonotype was counted ten times or more. V is TRBV7-2 and J is TRBJ2-3; 8 bases fit TRBD2. This CDR3 region has 15 residues. After removal of 5 bases from V and 3 bases from J, the junction contained 7 bases not matched to a gene. Germline loops: CDR1 SGHTA, CDR2 FQGNSA. The CDR3: CASSRSGTRTDTQYF. Here the CDR3 DNA reads TGTGCCAGCAGCCGTTCCGGGACTAGGACAGATACGCAGTATTTT.

This clonotype was counted ten times or more. The rearrangement uses TRBV7-2 and TRBJ1-6, with D uncertain. Per the germline V gene, CDR1 is SGHTA and CDR2 is FQGNSA. The germline V and J ends were trimmed by 5 bases and 5 bases, with 10 bases remaining between them. The CDR3 has 14 amino acids. This chain's CDR3 is CASSPVTNNSPLHF. CDR3 nucleotides: TGTGCCAGCAGCCCTGTTACGAATAATTCACCCCTCCACTTT.

This clonotype was recorded at least ten times. The chain carries TRBV5-6 and TRBJ2-2, with a possible D match to TRBD2 (5 bases). The length of the CDR3 is 14 residues. CDR1 SGHDT and CDR2 YYEEEE come from the germline V gene. Trimming shortened V by 1 base and J by 1 base, and 5 bases separated the two germline ends. The CDR3 loop reads CASSLSGNTGELFF. The CDR3 DNA reads TGTGCCAGCAGCTTGAGCGGGAACACCGGGGAGCTGTTTTTT.

The genes are TRBV28 and TRBJ2-7, with unresolved D. Deletions cut 6 bases from V and 3 bases from J, with 18 bases between. This CDR3 has 15 residues. The germline gives CDR1 MDHEN, CDR2 SYDVKM. CDR3 coding DNA: TGTGCCAGCAGCCGCCCGGTTCTTGTGGGCTACGAGCAGTACTTC. Its protein is CASSRPVLVGYEQYF.

This clonotype was seen ten or more times. The rearrangement uses TRBV5-6 and TRBJ2-7, with D perhaps TRBD1 (5 bases). This CDR3 is 13 amino acids long. Germline V lookup: CDR1 SGHDT, CDR2 YYEEEE. V lost 0 bases, J lost 6 bases, and 10 bases lay in between. This CDR3 is CASSLGGQTEQYF. CDR3 coding DNA: TGTGCCAGCAGCTTGGGGGGCCAAACCGAGCAGTACTTC.